One and the same sample provided the 10 T cell receptor beta chains below, sequenced in a study of beta chain features in type 1 diabetes (dated by TCRdb to between 2018 and 2020). Beyond this particular receptor, the publication reports: A moderate but significant shortening of TCRB CDR3 length was observed in type 1 diabetes patients in all four CD4+ subsets.

The method behind the library was the immunoSEQ multiplex PCR assay. The High Capacity cDNA Reverse Transcription Kit was used to reverse transcribe all of the isolated RNA, meaning that expressed TCRB transcripts were what got sequenced. The source is immuneACCESS, and TCRdb retained only in-frame sequences with V and J called. Part of the clones is not carried over; for the studies checked, unresolved V genes explain less than half of this, and the remainder is unexplained. The sample table shows a few hundred thousand clones, and 14% are seen once. The top ten clonotypes cover approximately 0.018% of the sample. Antigens for these TCRs are unknown. The sequencing sample was made of naive CD4+ T cells from blood. In light of the paper, this sample's cell subset or site label describes: true naive CD4+ T cells. The source of these receptors is a man under 40 with type 1 diabetes.

This clone was seen a few times. V is TRBV30 and J is TRBJ1-2; 9 positions match TRBD1. CDR3 length: 13 residues. The J segment lost 7 bases and the V segment lost 4 bases, leaving 7 bases of the junction unmatched. The germline V gene has CDR1 GTSNPN and CDR2 SVGIG (reference sequence). For the CDR3, the DNA is TGTGCCTGGACCGACAGGGGGAAGTCTGGCTACACCTTC. This sequence encodes CAWTDRGKSGYTF.

The gene calls are TRBV19 and TRBJ2-1, with 7 nucleotides matching TRBD1. Per germline, CDR1 LNHDA and CDR2 SQIVND (reference sequence). Trimming cost V 6 bases and J 8 bases; bases outside gene matches: 7. This CDR3 region has 13 residues. The CDR3 is CASREGGRDEQFF. CDR3 bases: TGTGCCAGTAGGGAAGGGGGCAGGGATGAGCAGTTCTTC.

V gene TRBV5-1 combines with J gene TRBJ1-1; the D gene is possibly TRBD1 (6 bases). Trimming pared 4 bases from V and 3 bases from J, leaving 13 bases between. Germline V gene lookup returns CDR1 SGHRS and CDR2 YFSETQ. CDR3 length: 14 amino acids. CDR3 sequence reads: CASSQTGADTEAFF. The CDR3 coding sequence is TGCGCCAGCAGCCAGACAGGAGCAGACACTGAAGCTTTCTTT. Using reference TRBV5-1 and TRBJ1-1 for the parts outside the CDR3, the full variable domain is KAGVTQTPRYLIKTRGQQVTLSCSPISGHRSVSWYQQTPGQGLQFLFEYFSETQRNKGNFPGRFSGRQFSNSRSEMNVSTLELGDSALYLCASSQTGADTEAFFGQGTRLTVV.

The chain employs TRBV5-1 and TRBJ1-6; no firm D call. The ends were cut back, 0 bases at V and 9 bases at J, with 7 bases in the middle. This CDR3 is built from 13 residues. Germline-derived CDR1 and CDR2 are SGHRS and YFSETQ. The DNA for the CDR3 is TGCGCCAGCAGCTTGGACAGTGTTTCACCCCTCCACTTT. It encodes CASSLDSVSPLHF.

This clone was detected a few times. The chain couples TRBV14 to TRBJ1-6; D is ambiguous. The germline V gene encodes CDR1 SGHDN and CDR2 FVKESK. The CDR3 is 13 residues long. With 0 bases removed from V and 6 bases from J, the gap between germline ends came to 3 bases. The CDR3 protein is CASSQDSNSPLHF. For the CDR3, the DNA is TGTGCCAGCAGCCAAGACAGTAATTCACCCCTCCACTTT. Full variable domain (remainder filled in from reference TRBV14 and TRBJ1-6): EAGVTQFPSHSVIEKGQTVTLRCDPISGHDNLYWYRRVMGKEIKFLLHFVKESKQDESGMPNNRFLAERTGGTYSTLKVQPAELEDSGVYFCASSQDSNSPLHFGNGTRLTVT.

The chain combines TRBV10-3 with TRBJ1-1; D unclear. Germline lookup yields CDR1 ENHRY and CDR2 SYGVKD. The CDR3 is 14 residues long. The ends were cut back, 5 bases at V and 1 base at J, with 11 bases in the middle. CDR3 residues: CAISPLPGNTEAFF. CDR3 bases: TGTGCCATCAGTCCCTTACCGGGGAACACTGAAGCTTTCTTT.

This clone has just a few counts. The V and J genes are TRBV7-2 and TRBJ1-1; the match to TRBD1 covers 9 bases. The CDR3 loop spans 13 amino acids. V dropped 5 bases and J dropped 5; count of bases not matched to a gene: 3. Germline loops: CDR1 SGHTA, CDR2 FQGNSA. The DNA for the CDR3 is TGTGCCAGCAGCCGACAGGGGGGAACTGAAGCTTTCTTT. It is translated as CASSRQGGTEAFF. The full variable domain, completed using reference TRBV7-2 and TRBJ1-1, is GAGVSQSPSNKVTEKGKDVELRCDPISGHTALYWYRQSLGQGLEFLIYFQGNSAPDKSGLPSDRFSAERTGGSVSTLTIQRTQQEDSAVYLCASSRQGGTEAFFGQGTRLTVV.

This clone has a handful of counts. The V gene is TRBV6-5, the J gene TRBJ1-1; D is ambiguous. V lost 5 bases and J 3 bases, leaving 10 bases between the germline ends. Germline V gene sequence: CDR1 MNHEY, CDR2 SVGAGI. This CDR3 region has 13 residues. The CDR3 region has the DNA TGTGCCAGCAGTAATCGGAGGGACACTGAAGCTTTCTTT. Its protein is CASSNRRDTEAFF.

This clone was observed a few times. The chain couples TRBV5-1 to TRBJ1-4; D unclear. The CDR3 has 14 residues. CDR1 SGHRS and CDR2 YFSETQ come from the germline V gene. Trimming cost V 7 bases and J 0 bases, with 10 bases left between them. The CDR3 protein is CASGSGTTNEKLFF. The CDR3, as DNA: TGCGCCAGCGGGAGCGGGACAACTAATGAAAAACTGTTTTTT.

This clone was counted a few times. The chain links TRBV4-1 to TRBJ2-3, with 10 bases fitting TRBD2. With 3 bases clipped from V and 2 bases from J, the junction kept 5 bases outside the gene matches. This CDR3 has 16 amino acids. Germline CDR1 reads MGHRA; CDR2 reads YSYEKL. The CDR3 is CASSQDSGGITDTQYF. The CDR3, as DNA: TGCGCCAGCAGCCAGGATAGCGGGGGGATCACAGATACGCAGTATTTT.